The 22 T cell receptor beta chains presented below share a single source sample, sequenced in a study of T cell responses to AZD1222 COVID-19 vaccine. Measured with immunoSEQ multiplex PCR; TCRdb has only the in-frame clones, and not every one. Of fewer than 150,000 clones in the sample, roughly nine tenths were seen once. The starting material was peripheral blood, obtained 28 days after the second AZD1222 dose. The origin of the receptors is an adult who received the AZD1222 COVID-19 vaccine.

The chain recombines TRBV5-4 with TRBJ1-1; 7 bases fit TRBD1. CDR1 and CDR2 (germline): SGHNT, YYREEE (reference sequence). CDR3 length: 13 amino acids. The junction had 6 bases not matched to a gene; V was cut back by 3 bases and J by 7 bases. CDR3 amino acids: CASSSQGGSEAFF. The CDR3 coding sequence is TGTGCCAGCAGCTCTCAGGGGGGAAGTGAAGCTTTCTTT.

The chain recombines TRBV5-1 with TRBJ2-3; no clear D. V lost 0 bases to trimming and J lost 2 bases, with 10 bases between them. The germline V gene has CDR1 SGHRS and CDR2 YFSETQ. The CDR3 is made up of 15 amino acids. The CDR3 protein is CASSLAGSLTDTQYF. The CDR3 DNA is TGCGCCAGCAGCTTGGCCGGCTCCCTCACAGATACGCAGTATTTT.

The chain is built from TRBV5-4 and TRBJ1-1; the D gene is possibly TRBD1 (5 bases). Germline V gene sequence: CDR1 SGHNT, CDR2 YYREEE (reference sequence). The length of the CDR3 is 14 residues. Trimming left V 6 bases short and J 1 base short, with 13 bases between. The CDR3 loop is CASTDRDSNTEAFF. As DNA, the CDR3 is TGTGCCAGCACTGACAGAGATTCGAACACTGAAGCTTTCTTT.

V usage is TRBV24-1 and J usage is TRBJ1-5; no clear D gene. This CDR3 spans 14 amino acids. Per germline, CDR1 KGHDR and CDR2 SFDVKD. Deletions cut 4 bases from V and 2 bases from J, with 8 bases between. This CDR3 is CATSDPDGNQPQHF. For the CDR3, the DNA is TGTGCCACCAGTGACCCAGACGGCAATCAGCCCCAGCATTTT.

V usage is TRBV28 and J usage is TRBJ2-5; the D gene is possibly TRBD2 (5 bases). The ends were cut back, 4 bases at V and 1 base at J, with 10 bases in the middle. From germline, CDR1 is MDHEN and CDR2 SYDVKM. There are 14 residues in the CDR3. CDR3 nucleotides: TGTGCCAGCAGTTCAGGACTGTTCCAAGAGACCCAGTACTTC. Translated, it gives CASSSGLFQETQYF. The variable domain in full, with the rest retrieved from reference TRBV28 and TRBJ2-5, is DVKVTQSSRYLVKRTGEKVFLECVQDMDHENMFWYRQDPGLGLRLIYFSYDVKMKEKGDIPEGYSVSREKKERFSLILESASTNQTSMYLCASSSGLFQETQYFGPGTRLLVL.

This clone was seen a single time. The chain couples TRBV10-2 to TRBJ2-7; possibly TRBD1 for D (6 bases). Trimming shortened V by 3 bases and J by 7 bases, and 10 bases separated the two germline ends. CDR1 is WSHSY and CDR2 is SAAADI in the germline V gene. There are 12 residues in the CDR3. CDR3 DNA sequence: TGCGCCAGCAGTGACAGGGGCCGTGAGCAGTACGTC. It codes for CASSDRGREQYV.

The chain links TRBV2 to TRBJ1-1; D is unclear. The germline V and J ends were trimmed by 6 bases and 0 bases, with 14 bases remaining between them. Per the germline V gene, CDR1 is SNHLY and CDR2 is FYNNEI. This CDR3 is built from 15 residues. The CDR3 here is CASRPSGGLNTEAFF. The DNA for the CDR3 is TGTGCCAGCAGGCCCTCGGGAGGTCTGAACACTGAAGCTTTCTTT.

The CDR3 coding sequence is TGTGCCAGCAGCTTGGGCAGGGGGCGACGGATGAACACTGAAGCTTTCTTT. This translates into CASSLGRGRRMNTEAFF. The V and J genes are TRBV7-2 and TRBJ1-1; 8 bases are shared with TRBD1. Germline V lookup: CDR1 SGHTA, CDR2 FQGNSA. There are 17 residues in the CDR3. V lost 3 bases, J lost 0 bases, and 9 bases stayed unmatched.

The chain employs TRBV10-3 and TRBJ1-4; D uncertain. V gave up 0 bases and J gave up 3 bases, with 11 bases separating them. The germline V gene has CDR1 ENHRY and CDR2 SYGVKD. CDR3 size: 16 residues. In nucleotides, the CDR3 is TGTGCCATCAGTGAGTCGAAGGGTCCTTCTAATGAAAAACTGTTTTTT. Protein sequence: CAISESKGPSNEKLFF.

The chain has TRBV28 and TRBJ1-1; D gene ambiguous. Trimming stripped 3 bases from V and 3 bases from J, with 14 bases between. Looked up from germline, CDR1 is MDHEN and CDR2 is SYDVKM. This CDR3 contains 15 residues. The CDR3 DNA is TGTGCCAGCAGTTTGCACTTGGGAAAATACACTGAAGCTTTCTTT. Its translation is CASSLHLGKYTEAFF.

The rearrangement uses TRBV5-4 and TRBJ1-1; 8 bases agree with TRBD1. Germline CDR1 is SGHNT and CDR2 is YYREEE (reference sequence). The CDR3 covers 15 residues. The J segment lost 0 bases and the V segment lost 3 bases, leaving 4 bases of the junction unmatched. As DNA, the CDR3 is TGTGCCAGCAGCTCTATGACAGGGGTGAACACTGAAGCTTTCTTT. This codes for CASSSMTGVNTEAFF.

The V and J genes are TRBV11-2 and TRBJ1-6; D possibly corresponds to TRBD1 (5 bases). The CDR3 has 15 residues. The V end was cut by 0 bases, the J end by 6 bases, with 9 bases between. From germline, CDR1 is SGHAT and CDR2 FQNNGV. This CDR3 reads CASSLERQINSPLHF. In nucleotides, the CDR3 is TGTGCCAGCAGCTTAGAGCGACAGATTAATTCACCCCTCCACTTT.

The chain uses TRBV13 and TRBJ2-7; tentative D call: TRBD2 (7 bases). Trimming took 1 base from V and 4 from J, leaving 14 bases between them. The CDR3 consists of 15 residues. Germline V gene sequence: CDR1 PRHDT, CDR2 FYEKMQ (reference sequence). The CDR3 DNA follows: TGTGCCAGCAGCTTAGCGGGCAGGGGAGGGTACGAGCAGTACGTC. Its protein is CASSLAGRGGYEQYV.

J is TRBJ1-2 and V is TRBV19; no clear D. V dropped 4 bases and J dropped 6 bases, with 9 bases sitting between them. Per germline, CDR1 LNHDA and CDR2 SQIVND (reference sequence). CDR3 length equals 12 residues. The CDR3 DNA is TGTGCCAGTAGTACTTTGGCGGATGGCTACACCTTC. Its translation: CASSTLADGYTF.

The CDR3 loop is CASSYSANLNQPQHF. The CDR3 coding sequence is TGTGCCAGCAGTTACTCCGCCAACCTCAATCAGCCCCAGCATTTT. The chain joins TRBV6-5 to TRBJ1-5; the D is unclear. V lost 0 bases and J 3 bases, leaving 9 bases between the germline ends. CDR3 length equals 15 residues. Germline CDR1 MNHEY, CDR2 SVGAGI.

This clone was detected only a few times. The rearrangement joins TRBV7-8 to TRBJ2-1; 11 bases fit TRBD2. Germline loops: CDR1 SGHVS, CDR2 FQNEAQ. Trimming removed 3 bases from V and 10 bases from J; junction bases left unmatched: 2. The CDR3 length is 13 residues. In DNA, the CDR3 is TGTGCCAGCAGCTTCCGGACTAGCGGGGAGCAGTTCTTC. Translation: CASSFRTSGEQFF.

The chain combines TRBV6-6 with TRBJ2-2, with D possibly being TRBD2 (6 bases). Trimming left V 7 bases short and J 3 bases short, with 12 bases between. This CDR3 has 14 amino acids. Germline V gene data show CDR1 as MNHNY and CDR2 as SVGAGI (reference sequence). As DNA, the CDR3 is TGTGCCAGCACAGGCGGGACGTACACCGGGGAGCTGTTTTTT. Translated, it gives CASTGGTYTGELFF.

This chain links TRBV5-1 with TRBJ2-1; TRBD2 matches 14 bases. Looked up from germline, CDR1 is SGHRS and CDR2 is YFSETQ. CDR3 length: 18 amino acids. Germline trimming cut 2 bases from V and 6 bases from J; bases unmatched to any gene: 10. CDR3 sequence (DNA): TGCGCCAGCAGCTTAGCGCCGGGACTAGCGGGAGCTGGCAATGAGCAGTTCTTC. Translated: CASSLAPGLAGAGNEQFF.

The chain is built from TRBV2 and TRBJ1-1; no clear D. Trimming removed 3 bases at V and 7 bases at J, with 12 bases between. Germline V CDR1 and CDR2: SNHLY, FYNNEI. The CDR3 spans 13 residues. CDR3 coding DNA: TGTGCCAGCAGTGATCGGTGGAGGGATGAAGCTTTCTTT. Translated: CASSDRWRDEAFF.

The chain is built from TRBV4-3 and TRBJ2-7; no reliable D call. Deletions cut 2 bases from V and 2 bases from J, with 10 bases between. The CDR3 is made up of 14 amino acids. The germline CDR1 and CDR2 sequences are LGHNA and YSLEER. Here the CDR3 reads CASSQSSTAYEQYF. The CDR3, as DNA: TGCGCCAGCAGCCAAAGCTCGACCGCCTACGAGCAGTACTTC.

The chain couples TRBV15 to TRBJ2-7; 8 bases are a match to TRBD1. This CDR3 is built from 15 residues. CDR1 and CDR2 from the germline V gene are LNHNV and YYDKDF (reference sequence). Germline trimming cut 0 bases from V and 3 bases from J; bases unmatched to any gene: 4. The CDR3 coding sequence is TGTGCCACCAGCAGAGAGGGGACAGGCAGCTACGAGCAGTACTTC. It is translated as CATSREGTGSYEQYF.

This clone was seen just once. The chain recombines TRBV5-1 with TRBJ1-4, with D unclear. The CDR3 has 14 residues. The V gene's germline CDR1 is SGHRS and CDR2 YFSETQ. V was shortened by 0 bases and J by 4 bases, with 7 bases between the two germline ends. The CDR3 DNA follows: TGCGCCAGCAGCTTGGACAGACTTAATGAAAAACTGTTTTTT. Its translation is CASSLDRLNEKLFF.